The sequence of this TCR beta chain was determined in a study of T cell changes during pregnancy in multiple sclerosis. The junction had 12 bases not matched to a gene; V was cut back by 2 bases and J by 1 base. Germline V lookup: CDR1 SGHAT, CDR2 FQNNGV. This CDR3 region has 19 residues. Using immunoSEQ multiplex PCR, the repertoire was profiled, and TCRdb retains in-frame clones only, with some absent. The profile shows roughly 45,000 clones, over 90% of them singletons. A single count supports this clone. The TCR originated in a female donor with multiple sclerosis, enrolled in a pregnancy study. The rearrangement uses TRBV11-2 and TRBJ2-3, with 10 bases lining up with TRBD2. The sample consisted of CD8+ T cells from peripheral blood mononuclear cells, taken in the first trimester of pregnancy. CDR3 bases: TGTGCCAGCAGCTTACCTCTGCTAGCGGGAGCGAGTGGCACAGATACGCAGTATTTT. It codes for CASSLPLLAGASGTDTQYF.